A selection of T cell receptor beta chains follows, all from one sample in a study of T cell responses to AZD1222 COVID-19 vaccine. Data came from immunoSEQ multiplex PCR; TCRdb stores just in-frame clones and leaves some out. The sample holds fewer than 100,000 clones, roughly 88% seen once. The sample consisted of peripheral blood, taken on day 0 of AZD1222 vaccination. The receptors originated from an adult in good health. Both conserved end residues are part of each CDR3.

cdr3_aa	v_call
CACEDSTDTQYF	TRBV28
CASSFSRGTLYEQYF	TRBV5-1
CSVDGPNYGYTF	TRBV29-1
CASRTQDYEQYF	TRBV28
CASSLMGGPGQGSHEQYF	TRBV4-1
CASSPQQGARTEAFF	TRBV7-2
CASSFGRSGAFF	TRBV28
CASSMDGRDPRENTEAFF	TRBV19
CASSQDLGSPLHF	TRBV14
CASSWAQANTEAFF	TRBV5-1
CASSFLREVEEAFF	TRBV5-1
CAINDRGSAGELFF	TRBV10-3
CSVRPRDNEQFF	TRBV29-1
CASSRDRGGNSPLHF	TRBV18
CATSDGFGAIYF	TRBV24-1
CASSLSPGANVLTF	TRBV5-8
CASSLSSPLEQYF	TRBV7-8
CASSLNPGQGYEQFF	TRBV7-2
CASSLDRGTATNEKLFF	TRBV5-5
CASSLEDRDTEAFF	TRBV5-4
CASSTGQGWQPQHF	TRBV2
CASSIYAEAFF	TRBV12-3/TRBV12-4
CASSLMGPADTQYF	TRBV27
CANSRGPNTGELFF	TRBV6-5
CASRGQDTQYF	TRBV28
CASSGQPYEQYF	TRBV2
CASSLDRLDDEQFF	TRBV7-3
CASGTYSLRDSPLHF	TRBV13
CASSESYGYTF	TRBV28
CASSSGGPGGEQFF	TRBV7-7
CASSKAPRAWELFF	TRBV21-1
CASSPRLQGNTGELFF	TRBV19
CASSLRPGTVRETQYF	TRBV5-6
CASSQVTSGRAFYEQYF	TRBV3-1/TRBV3-2
CASSIGDRATQPQHF	TRBV19